This TCR beta chain comes out of a study of T cell repertoires in cytomegalovirus infection. Background on the study: Recently identified HLA-C-restricted CMV epitopes were used, and well-studied HLA-B-restricted CMV epitopes were used as well. Public TCR beta signatures were indicative of both CMV infection and a matching HLA type.

This CDR3 comprises 15 residues. V was pared by 7 bases and J by 3 bases, with 19 bases between. Germline CDR1 is ENHRY and CDR2 is SYGVKD. A single record per CDR3 protein comes from TCRdb applying MiXCR to the reads. The repertoire holds some 900,000 distinct CDR3 sequences, with about 30% as singletons. Points from the study as a whole: Of the TCR beta families, the public ones yielded a cumulative frequency that identified carriers of CMV plus the relevant HLA.

The sample holds a few counts of this clonotype. Its antigen is unknown. The clonotype was recovered from a human donor in good health (CMV status not recorded). Some clones in this sample may be carry-over from other donors' samples. Source: cultured CD8+ T cells from PBMCs, taken from culture after CMV antigen stimulation. The chain couples TRBV10-3 to TRBJ2-7; D perhaps matches TRBD2 (6 bases). CDR3 sequence reads: CAINKGKAGIYEQYF. The CDR3 DNA reads as TGTGCCATCAATAAGGGGAAGGCGGGAATCTACGAGCAGTACTTC.